One and the same sample provided the 23 T cell receptor beta chains below, sequenced in a study of T cells in Graves' hyperthyroidism and ophthalmopathy (dated by TCRdb to between 2018 and 2021). Libraries were made using multiplex PCR. Sequencing relied on an Illumina HiSeq 2000. TCR beta CDR3 regions were amplified from RNA transcripts. A first-round RT-PCR of the TCR CDR3 used the HTBI primer set with the Qiagen OneStep RT-PCR kit. TCRdb reran the public reads through fastp at Q25 and MiXCR, keeping productive beta chains. Every entry covers one CDR3 protein and lists the most common genes and DNA from its rows. This sample comprises roughly 350,000 distinct CDR3 sequences, around 13% of them detected only once. About a third of the sample is held by the ten biggest clonotypes. The sample comprised blood. The receptors were sampled from a woman in her forties with Graves' ophthalmopathy.

The V gene is TRBV18, the J gene TRBJ1-5; TRBD1 might be the D (5 bases). V was clipped by 2 bases and J by 6 bases, with 17 bases between them. Germline V lookup: CDR1 KGHSH, CDR2 LQKENI. The CDR3 sequence is 16 residues long. CDR3 amino acids: CASSPDLGEGGQPQHF. The CDR3 nucleotides are TGTGCCAGCTCACCAGACCTGGGGGAGGGTGGTCAGCCCCAGCATTTT.

This clonotype has ten or more counts. This chain connects TRBV2 to TRBJ2-7; 11 nucleotides align to TRBD2. J gave up 2 bases and V 5 bases, and 2 bases lay outside the gene matches. From germline, CDR1 is SNHLY and CDR2 FYNNEI. The CDR3 extends over 14 amino acids. CDR3 DNA sequence: TGTGCCAGCAGTCCGGGACTAGCGGCCTACGAGCAGTACTTC. It encodes CASSPGLAAYEQYF.

At least ten counts were recorded for this clonotype. The CDR3 region has the DNA TGTGCCACCAGGGGACTAGCGGCCACCTCCTACGAGCAGTACTTC. It encodes CATRGLAATSYEQYF. The chain joins TRBV6-2 or TRBV6-3 to TRBJ2-7; 11 bases align to TRBD2. Germline V gene sequence: CDR1 MNHEY, CDR2 SVGEGT. The CDR3 runs to 15 residues. V was clipped by 10 bases and J by 0 bases; unmatched bases: 8.

This clonotype was recorded at least ten times. The chain carries TRBV12-3 or TRBV12-4 and TRBJ1-3; D call uncertain. This CDR3 region has 14 residues. Trimming stripped 6 bases from V and 1 base from J, with 10 bases between. Here the CDR3 reads CASSQTWSGNTIYF. The DNA of the CDR3 is TGTGCCAGCAGCCAAACGTGGTCTGGAAACACCATATATTTT.

At least ten counts were recorded for this clonotype. The chain joins TRBV12-3 or TRBV12-4 to TRBJ2-3, with a possible D match to TRBD2 (7 bases). CDR3 size: 15 residues. Trimming shortened V by 7 bases and J by 2 bases, and 16 bases separated the two germline ends. CDR3 in DNA: TGTGCCAGCAACCTAGGGGGGGCCCCCACAGATACGCAGTATTTT. It encodes CASNLGGAPTDTQYF.

This clonotype was recorded at least ten times. This sequence joins TRBV6-1 and TRBJ1-2; possible D gene TRBD1, 6 bases. Trimming left V 5 bases short and J 12 bases short, with 22 bases between. This CDR3 has 14 amino acids. CDR1 and CDR2 (germline): MNHNS, SASEGT. The CDR3 loop is CASSTGGRVGRDTF. DNA of the CDR3: TGTGCCAGCAGTACCGGGGGCCGAGTGGGTAGGGACACCTTC.

In this sample, this clonotype turned up many times. The V call is TRBV27, the J call TRBJ2-3, with 8 bases fitting TRBD1. The CDR3 loop spans 12 amino acids. Germline lookup yields CDR1 MNHEY and CDR2 SMNVEV (reference sequence). With 4 bases clipped from V and 10 bases from J, the junction kept 4 bases outside the gene matches. The CDR3 sequence: CASSSQGAPQYF. The CDR3 DNA sequence: TGTGCCAGCAGTTCCCAGGGGGCCCCGCAGTATTTT.

This clonotype was detected ten times or more. This chain connects TRBV4-1 to TRBJ2-7, with 12 bases aligning to TRBD1. Trimming removed 4 bases from V and 3 bases from J; junction bases left unmatched: 4. The CDR3 sequence is 15 residues long. CDR1 is MGHRA, CDR2 YSYEKL, per germline. The CDR3, as DNA: TGCGCCAGCAGCCGAGGGACAGGGGGCTTCTACGAGCAGTACTTC. Protein sequence: CASSRGTGGFYEQYF.

This clonotype was seen many times. The chain combines TRBV5-6 with TRBJ2-3; D not certain. Deletions cut 0 bases from V and 0 bases from J, with 8 bases between. Germline CDR1 and CDR2: SGHDT and YYEEEE. The CDR3 is 15 residues long. CDR3 in amino acids: CASSLGLRSTDTQYF. The CDR3 DNA is TGTGCCAGCAGCTTGGGTCTCAGAAGCACAGATACGCAGTATTTT.

In its sample, this clonotype was seen many times. CDR3 nucleotides: TGTGCCAGCAGTGCCGACTCCTGGGTCAGCAATCAGCCCCAGCATTTT. This sequence encodes CASSADSWVSNQPQHF. The V and J genes are TRBV2 and TRBJ1-5; D gene ambiguous. Between the trimmed V and J ends, which lost 4 bases and 1 base, there was a span of 14 bases. Per the germline V gene, CDR1 is SNHLY and CDR2 is FYNNEI. The CDR3 has 16 amino acids.

This clonotype was observed many times. This rearrangement joins TRBV28 to TRBJ2-1, with D possibly matching TRBD2 (6 bases). The CDR3 totals 15 residues. CDR1 and CDR2 (germline): MDHEN, SYDVKM. V dropped 6 bases and J dropped 4 bases, with 16 bases sitting between them. For the CDR3, the DNA is TGTGCCAGCAGCCGAACTACCGGGACTTACAATGAGCAGTTCTTC. Its protein is CASSRTTGTYNEQFF.

In its sample, this clonotype was seen a few times. CDR3 region: CASRAGTSGPNEQFF. The CDR3 DNA reads TGCGCCAGCAGGGCAGGGACTAGCGGACCCAATGAGCAGTTCTTC. The rearrangement links TRBV4-1 to TRBJ2-1, with TRBD2 matching 11 bases. Trimming took 6 bases from V and 6 from J; bases not matched to a gene: 7. There are 15 residues in the CDR3. Germline V gene data show CDR1 as MGHRA and CDR2 as YSYEKL.

This clonotype was seen ten or more times. This sequence joins TRBV28 and TRBJ1-3; D unresolved. Trimming took 5 bases from V and 0 from J, leaving 11 bases between them. The CDR3 is 15 residues long. From germline, CDR1 is MDHEN and CDR2 SYDVKM. The CDR3 here is CASSPGRSSGNTIYF. The CDR3 DNA reads TGTGCCAGCAGTCCCGGACGGAGCTCTGGAAACACCATATATTTT.

In this sample, this clonotype turned up a few times. The gene calls are TRBV4-1 and TRBJ2-3, with D maybe TRBD1 (5 bases). V shed 0 bases and J shed 7 bases, with 8 bases lying between them. The CDR3 runs to 13 residues. Looked up from germline, CDR1 is MGHRA and CDR2 is YSYEKL. The CDR3 region is CASSQDHRNTQYF. CDR3 nucleotides: TGCGCCAGCAGCCAAGATCACAGGAATACGCAGTATTTT.

This clonotype has ten or more counts. The gene calls are TRBV28 and TRBJ1-2; a weak D match, TRBD1 (6 bases). This CDR3 is built from 15 residues. CDR1 is MDHEN, CDR2 SYDVKM, per germline. Between the trimmed V and J ends, which lost 3 bases and 6 bases, there was a span of 17 bases. CDR3 in amino acids: CASSFEDRSGNGYTF. CDR3 coding DNA: TGTGCCAGCAGTTTCGAAGACAGGTCGGGAAATGGCTACACCTTC.

This clonotype was observed a few times. The chain couples TRBV6-1 to TRBJ1-5; 8 nucleotides agree with TRBD1. This CDR3 is built from 17 residues. Trimming at V came to 4 bases and at J to 2 bases, leaving 10 bases not matched to a gene. Germline CDR1 and CDR2: MNHNS and SASEGT. The CDR3 bases are TGTGCCAGCAGTGTTAGCACCGGGACAGGCGGCAATCAGCCCCAGCATTTT. It codes for CASSVSTGTGGNQPQHF.

This clonotype was picked up many times. The rearrangement joins TRBV20-1 to TRBJ2-3; D is perhaps TRBD2 (6 bases). V lost 0 bases and J lost 2, with 15 bases in between. Germline values: CDR1 DFQATT, CDR2 SNEGSKA (reference sequence). The CDR3 spans 16 residues. The CDR3 DNA follows: TGCAGTGCTAGAGAAGAGGGAGGAGCGGCCACAGATACGCAGTATTTT. It encodes CSAREEGGAATDTQYF.

There are a few counts of this clonotype. The V gene is TRBV9, the J gene TRBJ2-7; possibly TRBD1 for D (6 bases). The CDR3 consists of 14 residues. Germline CDR1 SGDLS, CDR2 YYNGEE. Trimming removed 6 bases at V and 3 bases at J, with 16 bases between. This chain's CDR3 is CASTPGQISYEQYF. The CDR3 nucleotides are TGTGCCAGCACCCCAGGACAGATTAGCTACGAGCAGTACTTC.

Ten or more counts support this clonotype. The rearrangement uses TRBV7-9 and TRBJ2-7, with 10 bases matching TRBD1. The CDR3 sequence is 15 residues long. V gave up 3 bases and J gave up 5 bases; unmatched junction bases: 7. Germline CDR1 SEHNR, CDR2 FQNEAQ (reference sequence). The CDR3 reads CASSFSGTGDNEQYF. In DNA form, the CDR3 reads TGTGCCAGCAGCTTTTCCGGGACAGGGGATAACGAGCAGTACTTC.

This clonotype showed up just a few times. V gene TRBV10-3 combines with J gene TRBJ2-3; D is unclear. Germline CDR1 reads ENHRY; CDR2 reads SYGVKD. The CDR3 is 13 residues long. The V gene lost 0 bases and the J gene lost 5 bases, with 6 bases spanning the gap. The CDR3 sequence: CAISESTRDTQYF. For the CDR3, the DNA is TGTGCCATCAGTGAGTCAACGAGAGATACGCAGTATTTT.

This clonotype was recorded many times. This chain links TRBV7-9 with TRBJ2-3; D not certain. The CDR3 has 15 amino acids. Per germline, CDR1 SEHNR and CDR2 FQNEAQ (reference sequence). Trimming removed 1 base at V and 1 base at J, with 9 bases between. The CDR3 here is CASSLDGLRTDTQYF. Here the CDR3 DNA reads TGTGCCAGCAGCTTAGATGGGCTCCGCACAGATACGCAGTATTTT. The full variable domain, its missing parts supplied by reference TRBV7-9 and TRBJ2-3, is DTGVSQNPRHKITKRGQNVTFRCDPISEHNRLYWYRQTLGQGPEFLTYFQNEAQLEKSRLLSDRFSAERPKGSFSTLEIQRTEQGDSAMYLCASSLDGLRTDTQYFGPGTRLTVL.

This clonotype was seen a handful of times. The chain is built from TRBV5-6 and TRBJ2-1; D is possibly TRBD1 or TRBD2 (6 bases each). The CDR3 runs 16 residues. Germline V lookup: CDR1 SGHDT, CDR2 YYEEEE. The V end lost 4 bases, the J end lost 5 bases, and 19 bases lay between the germline ends. The CDR3 here is CASSRPRGRAHNEQFF. DNA for the CDR3: TGTGCCAGCAGCCGCCCTCGGGGGCGCGCCCACAATGAGCAGTTCTTC. The full variable domain, completed using reference TRBV5-6 and TRBJ2-1, is DAGVTQSPTHLIKTRGQQVTLRCSPKSGHDTVSWYQQALGQGPQFIFQYYEEEERQRGNFPDRFSGHQFPNYSSELNVNALLLGDSALYLCASSRPRGRAHNEQFFGPGTRLTVL.

This clonotype occurred a few times. V gene TRBV18 combines with J gene TRBJ1-2; D not certain. V was cut by 3 bases and J by 2 bases, with 16 bases left in between. From germline, CDR1 is KGHSH and CDR2 LQKENI. The CDR3 spans 16 residues. Written as DNA, the CDR3 is TGTGCCAGCTCACCGGGCGGCAGGATCGGCAACTATGGCTACACCTTC. As protein: CASSPGGRIGNYGYTF.